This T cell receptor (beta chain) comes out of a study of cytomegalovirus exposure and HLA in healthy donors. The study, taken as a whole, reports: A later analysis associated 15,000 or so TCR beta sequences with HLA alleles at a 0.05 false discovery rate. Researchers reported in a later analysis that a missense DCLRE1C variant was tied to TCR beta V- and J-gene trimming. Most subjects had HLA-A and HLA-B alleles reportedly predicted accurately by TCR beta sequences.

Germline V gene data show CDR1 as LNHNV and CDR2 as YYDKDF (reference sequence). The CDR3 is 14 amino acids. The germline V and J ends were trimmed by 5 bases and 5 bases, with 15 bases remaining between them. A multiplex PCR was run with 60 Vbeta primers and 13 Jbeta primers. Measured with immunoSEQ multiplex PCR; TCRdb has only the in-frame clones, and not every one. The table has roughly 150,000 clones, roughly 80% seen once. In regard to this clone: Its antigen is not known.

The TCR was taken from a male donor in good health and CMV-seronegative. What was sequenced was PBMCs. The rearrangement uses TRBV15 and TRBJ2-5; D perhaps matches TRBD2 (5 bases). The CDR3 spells CATSPARVAETQYF. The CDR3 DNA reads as TGTGCCACCAGCCCTGCGCGAGTAGCGGAGACCCAGTACTTC.